This T cell receptor beta chain appears in the sequencing data of a study of blood T cell repertoires in COVID-19. Germline V gene sequence: CDR1 SGHRS, CDR2 YFSETQ. The junction had 1 base not matched to a gene; V was cut back by 3 bases and J by 6 bases. This CDR3 is built from 12 residues. This clone showed up just a few times. Only in-frame clones appear in the TCRdb table, and some are missing; sequencing was by immunoSEQ multiplex PCR. The table has about 320,000 clones, more than 85% seen once. The specimen was PBMCs or T cells enriched from blood (not recorded which). The rearrangement joins TRBV5-1 to TRBJ1-2; 8 bases are a match to TRBD1. The source is a woman aged 25 to 39 who had been exposed to COVID-19. CDR3 loop: CASSSTGDGYTF. DNA for the CDR3: TGCGCCAGCAGCTCGACAGGGGATGGCTACACCTTC. The full variable domain, completed using reference TRBV5-1 and TRBJ1-2, is KAGVTQTPRYLIKTRGQQVTLSCSPISGHRSVSWYQQTPGQGLQFLFEYFSETQRNKGNFPGRFSGRQFSNSRSEMNVSTLELGDSALYLCASSSTGDGYTFGSGTRLTVV.